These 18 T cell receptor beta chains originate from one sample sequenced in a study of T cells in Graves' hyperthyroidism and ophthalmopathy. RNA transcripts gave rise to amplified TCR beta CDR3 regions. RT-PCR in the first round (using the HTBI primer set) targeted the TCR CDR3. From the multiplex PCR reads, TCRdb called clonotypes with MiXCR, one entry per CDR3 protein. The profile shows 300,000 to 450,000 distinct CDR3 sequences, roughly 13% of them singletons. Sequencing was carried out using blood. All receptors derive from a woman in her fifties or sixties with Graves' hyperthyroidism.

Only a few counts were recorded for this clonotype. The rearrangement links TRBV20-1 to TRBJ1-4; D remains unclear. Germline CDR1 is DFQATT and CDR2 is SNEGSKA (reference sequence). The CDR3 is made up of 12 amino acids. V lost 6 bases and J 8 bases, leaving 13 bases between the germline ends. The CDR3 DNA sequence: TGCAGTGCCAAAAAACCGGGGGAAAAACTGTTTTTT. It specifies CSAKKPGEKLFF.

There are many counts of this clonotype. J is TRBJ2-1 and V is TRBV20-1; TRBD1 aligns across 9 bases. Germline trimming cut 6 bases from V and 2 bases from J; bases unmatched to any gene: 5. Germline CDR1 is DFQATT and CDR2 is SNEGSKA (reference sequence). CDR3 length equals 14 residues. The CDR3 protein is CSAETGGAYNEQFF. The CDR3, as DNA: TGCAGTGCCGAAACAGGGGGCGCCTACAATGAGCAGTTCTTC.

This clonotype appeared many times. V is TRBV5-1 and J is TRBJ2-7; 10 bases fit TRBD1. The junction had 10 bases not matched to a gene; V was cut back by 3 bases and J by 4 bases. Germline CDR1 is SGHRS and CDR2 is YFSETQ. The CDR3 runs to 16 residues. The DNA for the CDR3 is TGCGCCAGCAGCTCGGGACAGGGGACGGTGTTTTACGAGCAGTACTTC. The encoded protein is CASSSGQGTVFYEQYF.

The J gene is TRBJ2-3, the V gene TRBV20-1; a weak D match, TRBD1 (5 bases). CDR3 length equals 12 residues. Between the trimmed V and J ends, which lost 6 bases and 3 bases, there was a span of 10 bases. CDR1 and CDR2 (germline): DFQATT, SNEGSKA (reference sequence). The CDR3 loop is CSAKKGTDTQYF. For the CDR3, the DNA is TGCAGTGCCAAGAAGGGGACAGATACGCAGTATTTT.

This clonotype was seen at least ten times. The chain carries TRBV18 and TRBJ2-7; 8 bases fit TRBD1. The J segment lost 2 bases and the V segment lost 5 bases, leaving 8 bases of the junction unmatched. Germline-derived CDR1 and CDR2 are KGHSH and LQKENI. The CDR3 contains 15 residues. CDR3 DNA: TGTGCCAGCTCAGCGGGACAGGAGGCAACCTACGAGCAGTACTTC. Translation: CASSAGQEATYEQYF.

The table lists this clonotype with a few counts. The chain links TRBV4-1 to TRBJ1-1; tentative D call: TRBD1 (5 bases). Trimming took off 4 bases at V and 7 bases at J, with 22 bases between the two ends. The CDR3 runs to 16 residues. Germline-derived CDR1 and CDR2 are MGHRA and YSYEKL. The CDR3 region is CASSPGRLLSAVEAFF. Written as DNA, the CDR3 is TGCGCCAGCAGCCCGGGGCGGTTACTGTCGGCTGTTGAAGCTTTCTTT.

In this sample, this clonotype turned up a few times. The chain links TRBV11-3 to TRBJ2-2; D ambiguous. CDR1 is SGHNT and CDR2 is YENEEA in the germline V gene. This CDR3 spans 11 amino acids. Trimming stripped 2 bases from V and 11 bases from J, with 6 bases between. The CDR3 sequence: CASSLLRELFF. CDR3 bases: TGTGCCAGCAGCTTACTCAGAGAGCTGTTTTTT.

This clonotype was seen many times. The CDR3 coding sequence is TGTGCCAGCAGTTACAGGAGAGGGGGCTCCCATGAGCAGTTCTTC. Translated: CASSYRRGGSHEQFF. The rearrangement uses TRBV6-2 or TRBV6-3 and TRBJ2-1; 7 nucleotides agree with TRBD1. The CDR3 spans 15 residues. The germline gives CDR1 MNHEY, CDR2 SVGEGT. Trimming cost V 2 bases and J 8 bases; bases outside gene matches: 9.

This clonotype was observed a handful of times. CDR3 sequence (DNA): TGTGCCAGCAGCTCAGTGGTAGCCCCCCATTTCTACAATGAGCAGTTCTTC. It translates to CASSSVVAPHFYNEQFF. V is TRBV7-9 and J is TRBJ2-1; D not certain. Germline-derived CDR1 and CDR2 are SEHNR and FQNEAQ (reference sequence). The CDR3 loop spans 17 amino acids. With 4 bases removed from V and 3 bases from J, the gap between germline ends came to 19 bases. Combining the CDR3 with reference TRBV7-9 and TRBJ2-1 gives the whole variable domain DTGVSQNPRHKITKRGQNVTFRCDPISEHNRLYWYRQTLGQGPEFLTYFQNEAQLEKSRLLSDRFSAERPKGSFSTLEIQRTEQGDSAMYLCASSSVVAPHFYNEQFFGPGTRLTVL.

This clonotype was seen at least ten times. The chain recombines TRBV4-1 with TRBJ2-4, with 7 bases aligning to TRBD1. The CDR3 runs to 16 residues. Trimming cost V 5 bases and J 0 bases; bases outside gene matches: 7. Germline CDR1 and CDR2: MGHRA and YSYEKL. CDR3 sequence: CASSAGTDIAKNIQYF. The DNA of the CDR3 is TGCGCCAGCAGCGCCGGGACAGATATAGCCAAAAACATTCAGTACTTC.

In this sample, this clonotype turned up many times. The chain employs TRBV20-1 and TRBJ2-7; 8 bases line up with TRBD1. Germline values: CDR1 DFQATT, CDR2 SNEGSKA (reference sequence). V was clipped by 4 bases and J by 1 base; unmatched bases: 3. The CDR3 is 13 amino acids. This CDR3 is CSAMGQESYEQYF. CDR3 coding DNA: TGCAGTGCTATGGGACAGGAATCCTACGAGCAGTACTTC.

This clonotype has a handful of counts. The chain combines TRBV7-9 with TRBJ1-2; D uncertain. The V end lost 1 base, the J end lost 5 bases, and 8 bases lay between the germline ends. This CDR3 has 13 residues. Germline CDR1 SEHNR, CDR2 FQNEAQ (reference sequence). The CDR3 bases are TGTGCCAGCAGCTTAGAACTAGGGTATGGCTACACCTTC. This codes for CASSLELGYGYTF.

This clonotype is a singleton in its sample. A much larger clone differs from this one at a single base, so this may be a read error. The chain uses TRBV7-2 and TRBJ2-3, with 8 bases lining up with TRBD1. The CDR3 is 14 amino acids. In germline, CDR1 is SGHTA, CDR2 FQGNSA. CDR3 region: CASGFPGGGDTQYF. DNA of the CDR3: TGTGCCAGCGGCTTCCCAGGGGGCGGAGATACGCAGTATTTT.

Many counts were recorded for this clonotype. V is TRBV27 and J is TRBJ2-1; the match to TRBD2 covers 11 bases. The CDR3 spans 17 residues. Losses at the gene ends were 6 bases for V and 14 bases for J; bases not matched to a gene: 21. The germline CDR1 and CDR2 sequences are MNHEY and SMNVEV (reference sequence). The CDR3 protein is CASRRLAGRGGDIGEFF. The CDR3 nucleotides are TGTGCCAGCAGGAGACTAGCGGGAAGGGGGGGGGATATCGGGGAGTTCTTC.

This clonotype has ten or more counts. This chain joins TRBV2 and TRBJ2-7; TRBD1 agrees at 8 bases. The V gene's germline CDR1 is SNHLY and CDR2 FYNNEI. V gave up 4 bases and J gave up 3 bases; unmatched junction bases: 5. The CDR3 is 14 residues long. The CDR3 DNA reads TGTGCCAGCAGTGTTGACAGGGGCCGCTACGAGCAGTACTTC. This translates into CASSVDRGRYEQYF. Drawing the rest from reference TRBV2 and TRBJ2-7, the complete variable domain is EPEVTQTPSHQVTQMGQEVILRCVPISNHLYFYWYRQILGQKVEFLVSFYNNEISEKSEIFDDQFSVERPDGSNFTLKIRSTKLEDSAMYFCASSVDRGRYEQYFGPGTRLTVT.

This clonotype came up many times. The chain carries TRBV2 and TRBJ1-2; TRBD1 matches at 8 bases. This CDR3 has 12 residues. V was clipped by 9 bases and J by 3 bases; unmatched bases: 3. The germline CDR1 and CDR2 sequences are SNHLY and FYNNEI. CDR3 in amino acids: CARMGQDYGYTF. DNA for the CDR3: TGTGCCAGGATGGGACAGGACTATGGCTACACCTTC.

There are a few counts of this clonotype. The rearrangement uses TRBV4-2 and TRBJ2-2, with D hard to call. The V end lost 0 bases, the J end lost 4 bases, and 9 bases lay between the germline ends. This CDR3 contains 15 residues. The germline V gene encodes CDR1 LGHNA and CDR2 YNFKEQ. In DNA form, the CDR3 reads TGTGCCAGCAGCCAAGAGCAGCGCAGCACCGGGGAGCTGTTTTTT. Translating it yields CASSQEQRSTGELFF.

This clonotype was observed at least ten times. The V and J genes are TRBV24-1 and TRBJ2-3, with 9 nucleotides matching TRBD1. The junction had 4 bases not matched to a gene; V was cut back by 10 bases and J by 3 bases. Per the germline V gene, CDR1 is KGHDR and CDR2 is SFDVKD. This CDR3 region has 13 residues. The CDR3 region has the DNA TGTGCCACTCAGGGACAGGGAACAGATACGCAGTATTTT. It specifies CATQGQGTDTQYF.